The clone carrying this T cell receptor beta chain was counted at least ten times. Its antigen is not identified. The data belong to a study of T-cell memory formation after mild COVID-19. Study-level points and caveats: Mainly in CM and EM were contracting CD4+ clones; CD8+ were in EMRA. The pre-infection memory compartment contained some responding clones, suggesting cross-reactive memory joined. Clones that got smaller from day 15 to 85 had even CD4/CD8, while clones growing later tipped toward CD4+.

Germline V CDR1 and CDR2: MNHNS, SASEGT. The CDR3 is 14 residues long. The V and J ends lost 1 base and 9 bases respectively, with 10 bases between them. MiXCR was run by TCRdb on the 5' RACE reads, yielding one entry per CDR3 protein. The top ten clones hold around 23% of a sample with about 270,000 distinct CDR3 sequences, under 20% of them seen once. The TCR originated in a man younger than 35 who had mild COVID-19 (a few samples of this study predate the infection). Cell type and time point are not known. The sample comprised PBMCs or a T cell subset sorted from them (not recorded which). The V and J genes are TRBV6-1 and TRBJ1-6; D is uncertain. The CDR3 DNA sequence: TGTGCCAGCAGTGAAGTTCCCACCGGTTCACCCCTCCACTTT. The encoded protein is CASSEVPTGSPLHF.